Presented here are 19 T cell receptor beta chains from one specimen sequenced in a study of PD-L1 blockade in urothelial cancer (dated by TCRdb to 2017 to 2019). The library was prepared using the immunoSEQ multiplex PCR assay. The clones in this table, taken by TCRdb from immuneACCESS, are in-frame only. Not every clone is retained; where verified, under half of the shortfall comes from an unresolved V gene, and the cause of the rest is unknown. The sample has some 40,000 clones on record, 91% of them singletons. The ten largest clones add up to approximately 7.5% of the sample. The sample's time point label, in plain terms: peripheral blood 6 weeks after treatment start. Sequences were derived from PBMCs, sampled around atezolizumab (anti-PD-L1) treatment. The receptors here all came from a man in his 70s with urothelial cancer.

The chain joins TRBV2 to TRBJ2-2, with a possible D match to TRBD2 (5 bases). Germline V lookup: CDR1 SNHLY, CDR2 FYNNEI. The CDR3 extends over 15 amino acids. The ends were cut back, 2 bases at V and 8 bases at J, with 15 bases in the middle. The CDR3 protein is CASSEFGLAPGELFF. The DNA of the CDR3 is TGTGCCAGCAGTGAATTTGGGCTAGCTCCGGGGGAGCTGTTTTTT.

V usage is TRBV28 and J usage is TRBJ2-2; D call uncertain. Trimming stripped 5 bases from V and 1 base from J, with 11 bases between. CDR3 length equals 15 residues. The germline CDR1 and CDR2 sequences are MDHEN and SYDVKM. The CDR3 loop reads CASSPERQNTGELFF. The CDR3 DNA follows: TGTGCCAGCAGTCCTGAGCGCCAGAACACCGGGGAGCTGTTTTTT.

The rearrangement joins TRBV7-9 to TRBJ2-2; D remains ambiguous. The V gene's germline CDR1 is SEHNR and CDR2 FQNEAQ (reference sequence). The CDR3 is 15 amino acids. V lost 0 bases and J 2 bases, leaving 7 bases between the germline ends. CDR3 residues: CASSLAQINTGELFF. The CDR3 DNA is TGTGCCAGCAGCTTAGCACAGATAAACACCGGGGAGCTGTTTTTT.

The V and J genes are TRBV29-1 and TRBJ2-7; a possible D gene is TRBD1 (6 bases). Per germline, CDR1 SQVTM and CDR2 ANQGSEA. Trimming took off 7 bases at V and 4 bases at J, with 11 bases between the two ends. The CDR3 runs 11 residues. The CDR3 protein is CSGKQGYEQYF. The CDR3, as DNA: TGCAGCGGAAAACAGGGTTACGAGCAGTACTTC.

The chain combines TRBV28 with TRBJ2-2; D not certain. Trimming cost V 3 bases and J 1 base, with 6 bases left between them. The CDR3 has 14 amino acids. Germline loops: CDR1 MDHEN, CDR2 SYDVKM. This CDR3 is CASSLGRNTGELFF. Here the CDR3 DNA reads TGTGCCAGCAGTTTGGGCAGGAACACCGGGGAGCTGTTTTTT. Full variable domain (missing parts from reference TRBV28 and TRBJ2-2): DVKVTQSSRYLVKRTGEKVFLECVQDMDHENMFWYRQDPGLGLRLIYFSYDVKMKEKGDIPEGYSVSREKKERFSLILESASTNQTSMYLCASSLGRNTGELFFGEGSRLTVL.

CDR3 amino acids: CASSRGVSTYEQYF. CDR3 nucleotides: TGTGCCAGCAGCCGGGGGGTAAGCACCTACGAGCAGTACTTC. This chain joins TRBV11-2 and TRBJ2-7, with 7 nucleotides matching TRBD2. CDR3 size: 14 residues. V trimming: 5 bases; J trimming: 2 bases; junction bases outside the gene matches: 6. Germline CDR1 and CDR2: SGHAT and FQNNGV.

The V call is TRBV29-1, the J call TRBJ2-1; TRBD2 aligns across 9 bases. Germline CDR1 and CDR2: SQVTM and ANQGSEA. The CDR3 covers 14 residues. Trimming took 6 bases from V and 7 from J; bases not matched to a gene: 10. The CDR3 sequence is CSVILAGLWNEQFF. CDR3 nucleotide sequence: TGCAGCGTCATACTAGCGGGCCTTTGGAATGAGCAGTTCTTC.

The chain links TRBV10-2 to TRBJ2-2; 9 bases map to TRBD2. The CDR3 loop spans 17 amino acids. The J segment lost 5 bases and the V segment lost 3 bases, leaving 10 bases of the junction unmatched. Looked up from germline, CDR1 is WSHSY and CDR2 is SAAADI. The CDR3 loop is CASSDRGRGVLTGELFF. CDR3 nucleotide sequence: TGCGCCAGCAGTGATCGCGGGAGGGGGGTTTTGACCGGGGAGCTGTTTTTT.

The V call is TRBV7-9, the J call TRBJ2-7; D possibly corresponds to TRBD2 (5 bases). V was clipped by 1 base and J by 2 bases, with 15 bases between them. The CDR3 covers 16 residues. The germline gives CDR1 SEHNR, CDR2 FQNEAQ (reference sequence). The CDR3 loop is CASSLDVGENPYEQYF. In nucleotides, the CDR3 is TGTGCCAGCAGCTTAGATGTGGGAGAGAACCCCTACGAGCAGTACTTC.

This rearrangement joins TRBV5-8 to TRBJ2-5; 8 bases are a match to TRBD1. The germline CDR1 and CDR2 sequences are SGHTS and YDEGEE. The junction had 3 bases not matched to a gene; V was cut back by 0 bases and J by 2 bases. CDR3 length equals 15 residues. CDR3 in amino acids: CASSLARQGQETQYF. The CDR3 nucleotides are TGTGCCAGCAGCTTGGCGAGACAGGGGCAAGAGACCCAGTACTTC. The full variable domain, with the rest looked up from reference TRBV5-8 and TRBJ2-5, is EAGVTQSPTHLIKTRGQQATLRCSPISGHTSVYWYQQALGLGLQFLLWYDEGEERNRGNFPPRFSGRQFPNYSSELNVNALELEDSALYLCASSLARQGQETQYFGPGTRLLVL.

The CDR3 DNA is TGTGCCAGCAGTCCACGACTAGCGCGGAGGACCTACGAGCAGTACTTC. It yields the protein CASSPRLARRTYEQYF. The chain has TRBV27 and TRBJ2-7, with 8 bases fitting TRBD2. In germline, CDR1 is MNHEY, CDR2 SMNVEV (reference sequence). Trimming removed 5 bases from V and 2 bases from J; junction bases left unmatched: 11. This CDR3 region has 16 residues.

CDR3 loop: CASSSFNQPQHF. CDR3 coding DNA: TGTGCCAGCAGCTCCTTTAATCAGCCCCAGCATTTT. The chain uses TRBV7-2 and TRBJ1-5; D remains ambiguous. V was cut by 4 bases and J by 4 bases, with 5 bases left in between. The CDR3 contains 12 residues. Germline CDR1 is SGHTA and CDR2 is FQGNSA.

The gene calls are TRBV5-4 and TRBJ2-1; 12 nucleotides line up with TRBD2. Germline CDR1 reads SGHNT; CDR2 reads YYREEE (reference sequence). This CDR3 is 15 amino acids long. With 4 bases clipped from V and 7 bases from J, the junction kept 6 bases outside the gene matches. The CDR3 DNA reads TGTGCCAGCAGCCCGGGACTAGCGGGCGGTAATGAGCAGTTCTTC. Translation: CASSPGLAGGNEQFF. Complete variable domain (other parts from reference TRBV5-4 and TRBJ2-1): ETGVTQSPTHLIKTRGQQVTLRCSSQSGHNTVSWYQQALGQGPQFIFQYYREEENGRGNFPPRFSGLQFPNYSSELNVNALELDDSALYLCASSPGLAGGNEQFFGPGTRLTVL.

The chain recombines TRBV10-1 with TRBJ1-2; D might be TRBD1 (5 bases). The length of the CDR3 is 13 residues. With 0 bases removed from V and 5 bases from J, the gap between germline ends came to 7 bases. The germline CDR1 and CDR2 sequences are WNHNN and SYGVQD (reference sequence). The CDR3 sequence is CASSESGGYGYTF. The CDR3 DNA sequence: TGCGCCAGCAGTGAGTCTGGGGGGTATGGCTACACCTTC.

Notes on this clone: At one boundary the junction diverges from the germline segment, which might be a read error. The chain uses TRBV4-1 and TRBJ2-5; weak D call: TRBD2 (5 bases). CDR1 MGHRA and CDR2 YSYEKL come from the germline V gene. The CDR3 is made up of 14 amino acids. This CDR3 is CASSLGLTDTLPDF. In DNA, the CDR3 is TGCGCCAGCAGCCTCGGACTTACAGACACCCTCCCCGACTTC.

The chain couples TRBV6-5 to TRBJ2-7; 11 bases agree with TRBD2. The CDR3 extends over 13 amino acids. CDR1 MNHEY and CDR2 SVGAGI come from the germline V gene. Germline trimming cut 11 bases from V and 7 bases from J; bases unmatched to any gene: 10. The CDR3 DNA sequence: TGTGCCGGCCGACTAGCGGGGATACGAGAGCAGTACTTC. It encodes CAGRLAGIREQYF.

The chain joins TRBV5-5 to TRBJ2-3; tentatively, D is TRBD1 (6 bases). The V end lost 5 bases, the J end lost 0 bases, and 13 bases lay between the germline ends. The CDR3 consists of 15 residues. Germline CDR1 is SGHKS and CDR2 is YYEKEE (reference sequence). CDR3 nucleotide sequence: TGTGCCAGCAGGTGGACAGCTACTAGCACAGATACGCAGTATTTT. Amino acids: CASRWTATSTDTQYF. The whole variable domain, filled in from reference TRBV5-5 and TRBJ2-3, reads DAGVTQSPTHLIKTRGQQVTLRCSPISGHKSVSWYQQVLGQGPQFIFQYYEKEERGRGNFPDRFSARQFPNYSSELNVNALLLGDSALYLCASRWTATSTDTQYFGPGTRLTVL.

The chain links TRBV19 to TRBJ2-4, with TRBD1 as a possible D gene (6 bases). V was pared by 10 bases and J by 2 bases, with 15 bases between. This CDR3 spans 14 amino acids. Germline assignment: CDR1 LNHDA and CDR2 SQIVND (reference sequence). CDR3 DNA: TGTGCCACCGGGCAGGGGTCGACCAAAAACATTCAGTACTTC. Translating gives CATGQGSTKNIQYF.

The V gene is TRBV5-1, the J gene TRBJ2-1, with TRBD2 matching 12 bases. The V and J ends lost 0 bases and 5 bases, in that order; junction bases with no gene match: 3. This CDR3 has 16 residues. The germline V gene has CDR1 SGHRS and CDR2 YFSETQ. The CDR3 protein is CASSLVLAGGDNEQFF. CDR3 bases: TGCGCCAGCAGCTTGGTACTAGCGGGAGGCGACAATGAGCAGTTCTTC.